This entry lists 16 T cell receptor beta chains sequenced from one sample in a study of T cell responses to AZD1222 COVID-19 vaccine (dated by TCRdb to about 2021). Receptors were amplified or captured by the immunoSEQ multiplex PCR assay. In TCRdb, the immuneACCESS table is reduced to in-frame sequences with V and J assigned. These tables do not hold every clone; where another copy was compared, an unresolved V gene accounts for under half, and the others remain unexplained. The sample has about 120,000 clones on record, 88% of them singletons. Around 9.6% of the sample rests with the top ten. The meaning of the sample's time point label: baseline before first vaccination. Sequences were derived from peripheral blood, sampled on day 0 of AZD1222 vaccination. The receptors originated from an adult in good health.

The chain is built from TRBV27 and TRBJ2-7; 10 bases match TRBD2. The V gene end was trimmed by 3 bases and the J gene end by 6 bases; junction bases not matched to a gene: 11. Per germline, CDR1 MNHEY and CDR2 SMNVEV (reference sequence). CDR3 length: 16 residues. Written as DNA, the CDR3 is TGTGCCAGCAGTTTCCGGACTAGCGGAGCCCAGGCCGAGCAGTACTTC. Translation: CASSFRTSGAQAEQYF.

The rearrangement links TRBV5-3 to TRBJ1-5, with D perhaps matching TRBD1 (6 bases). TRBV5-3 is an ORF, with its function uncertain. The CDR3 is 17 amino acids. Trimming shortened V by 0 bases and J by 6 bases, and 19 bases separated the two germline ends. The CDR3 is CARSLVLGRGSGQPQHF. The DNA of the CDR3 is TGTGCCAGAAGCTTGGTATTAGGCAGGGGAAGTGGTCAGCCCCAGCATTTT.

The chain has TRBV16 and TRBJ1-2; TRBD1 might be the D (5 bases). The CDR3 is 16 residues long. From germline, CDR1 is KGHSY and CDR2 FQNENV. V was shortened by 2 bases and J by 6 bases, with 19 bases between the two germline ends. The CDR3: CASSQPRQAGRDGYTF. CDR3 coding DNA: TGTGCCAGCAGCCAACCCCGACAAGCCGGCAGGGATGGCTACACCTTC.

V and J are TRBV7-8 and TRBJ1-1, with D unresolved. CDR1 and CDR2 (germline): SGHVS, FQNEAQ. Trimming pared 2 bases from V and 2 bases from J, leaving 9 bases between. CDR3 length equals 14 residues. The CDR3 here is CASSLNRGNTEAFF. The CDR3 bases are TGTGCCAGCAGCTTAAACCGTGGTAACACTGAAGCTTTCTTT.

The chain's CDR3 is CASSASDRYAYEQYF. CDR3 sequence (DNA): TGTGCCAGCAGCGCCAGTGACAGGTACGCCTACGAGCAGTACTTC. The V call is TRBV7-2, the J call TRBJ2-7, with D possibly matching TRBD1 (6 bases). Germline CDR1 reads SGHTA; CDR2 reads FQGNSA. The CDR3 runs to 15 residues. V lost 5 bases to trimming and J lost 2 bases, with 16 bases between them.

This chain connects TRBV10-1 to TRBJ1-1; 7 bases agree with TRBD1. This CDR3 region has 14 residues. V lost 6 bases to trimming and J lost 5 bases; unmatched junction nucleotides: 9. The germline gives CDR1 WNHNN, CDR2 SYGVQD (reference sequence). The CDR3 spells CASRPFTRGTEAFF. CDR3 in DNA: TGCGCCAGCAGGCCGTTCACCAGGGGGACTGAAGCTTTCTTT.

The CDR3 protein is CASSNPDNYGYTF. CDR3 bases: TGTGCCAGCAGTAATCCAGATAACTATGGCTACACCTTC. The V call is TRBV6-2 or TRBV6-3, the J call TRBJ1-2; D not certain. V dropped 5 bases and J dropped 1 base, with 8 bases sitting between them. Germline assignment: CDR1 MNHEY and CDR2 SVGEGT. The CDR3 is 13 amino acids.

This chain uses TRBV6-1 with TRBJ1-3, with TRBD1 matching over 10 bases. Germline-derived CDR1 and CDR2 are MNHNS and SASEGT. V lost 1 base to trimming and J lost 9 bases; unmatched junction nucleotides: 12. The CDR3 consists of 17 residues. The CDR3 here is CASSEVLTGGDHGTIYF. In DNA form, the CDR3 reads TGTGCCAGCAGTGAAGTTCTGACAGGGGGCGACCATGGCACCATATATTTT.

V gene TRBV30 combines with J gene TRBJ2-7; TRBD2 aligns across 7 bases. This CDR3 comprises 12 residues. The V gene end was trimmed by 2 bases and the J gene end by 5 bases; junction bases not matched to a gene: 3. The germline V gene encodes CDR1 GTSNPN and CDR2 SVGIG (reference sequence). This chain's CDR3 is CAWSSRGDEQYF. CDR3 coding DNA: TGTGCCTGGAGTTCCCGGGGGGACGAGCAGTACTTC.

This clone was picked up a small number of times. The rearrangement uses TRBV11-3 and TRBJ2-3; 9 positions agree with TRBD1. The germline gives CDR1 SGHNT, CDR2 YENEEA. V shed 6 bases, J shed 4 bases, and the junction held 14 bases outside the gene matches. The CDR3 length is 17 residues. This CDR3 is CASSHAGTGQSSDTQYF. The CDR3 DNA reads as TGTGCCAGCAGTCACGCCGGGACAGGGCAGTCCTCAGATACGCAGTATTTT.

This rearrangement joins TRBV5-6 to TRBJ2-5; the match to TRBD2 covers 7 bases. From germline, CDR1 is SGHDT and CDR2 YYEEEE. The CDR3 loop spans 16 amino acids. The ends lost 0 bases at V and 1 base at J; junction bases unmatched: 6. The CDR3 DNA is TGTGCCAGCAGCTTGGAGCCTAGCGGAATCCAAGAGACCCAGTACTTC. Encoded protein: CASSLEPSGIQETQYF.

The genes are TRBV24-1 and TRBJ1-5; 9 bases fit TRBD1. Germline CDR1 and CDR2: KGHDR and SFDVKD. The V gene end was trimmed by 7 bases and the J gene end by 10 bases; junction bases not matched to a gene: 10. The CDR3 loop spans 14 amino acids. The CDR3 reads CATSDRGVLQPQHF. CDR3 bases: TGTGCCACCAGCGACAGGGGGGTTCTGCAACCCCAGCATTTT.

This clone appeared once. The chain has TRBV7-3 and TRBJ2-3; D not certain. Germline V lookup: CDR1 SGHTA, CDR2 FQGTGA. The germline V and J ends were trimmed by 0 bases and 3 bases, with 4 bases remaining between them. This CDR3 has 13 amino acids. CDR3 bases: TGTGCCAGCAGCTTAACCCAAACAGATACGCAGTATTTT. Amino acids: CASSLTQTDTQYF.

This CDR3 reads CASSDGTGGNEKLFF. DNA for the CDR3: TGTGCCAGCAGTGACGGGACAGGGGGAAATGAAAAACTGTTTTTT. The chain employs TRBV6-6 and TRBJ1-4, with 11 bases matching TRBD1. Germline values: CDR1 MNHNY, CDR2 SVGAGI (reference sequence). The length of the CDR3 is 15 residues. V gave up 5 bases and J gave up 5 bases; unmatched junction bases: 4.

This clone was picked up a small number of times. This rearrangement joins TRBV21-1 to TRBJ1-5; the DNA was not used to check the table's D call, TRBD1. TRBV21-1 is labeled a pseudogene. The CDR3 has 14 amino acids. In nucleotides, the CDR3 is TGTGCCAGCAGCAAAGGGGGCAGGCGTCAGCCCCAGCATTTT. Protein product: CASSKGGRRQPQHF.

This clone showed up just a few times. This sequence joins TRBV27 and TRBJ2-7, with D possibly TRBD1 on 6 matching bases. V was cut by 6 bases and J by 7 bases, with 22 bases left in between. CDR1 and CDR2 (germline): MNHEY, SMNVEV (reference sequence). The CDR3 sequence is 15 residues long. The CDR3 region is CASSAQGGISGEQYF. The CDR3 bases are TGTGCCAGCAGCGCACAGGGTGGTATTTCGGGGGAGCAGTACTTC.